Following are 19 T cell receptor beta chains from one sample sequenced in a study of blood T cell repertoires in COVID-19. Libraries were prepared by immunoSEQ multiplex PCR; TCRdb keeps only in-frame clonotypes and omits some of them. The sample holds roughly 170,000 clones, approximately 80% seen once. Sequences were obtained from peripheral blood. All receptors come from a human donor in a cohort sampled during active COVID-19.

CDR3 protein: CATSDLQTDTQYF. The CDR3 DNA follows: TGTGCCACCAGTGATTTGCAGACAGATACGCAGTATTTT. The chain employs TRBV24-1 and TRBJ2-3; no firm D call. In germline, CDR1 is KGHDR, CDR2 SFDVKD. V gave up 0 bases and J gave up 3 bases, with 3 bases separating them. The CDR3 extends over 13 amino acids.

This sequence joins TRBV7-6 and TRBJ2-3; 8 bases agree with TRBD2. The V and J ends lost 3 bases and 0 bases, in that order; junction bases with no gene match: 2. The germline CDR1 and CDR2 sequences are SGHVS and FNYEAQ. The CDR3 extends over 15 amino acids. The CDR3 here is CASSFGGASTDTQYF. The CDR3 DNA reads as TGTGCCAGCAGCTTCGGGGGGGCTAGCACAGATACGCAGTATTTT.

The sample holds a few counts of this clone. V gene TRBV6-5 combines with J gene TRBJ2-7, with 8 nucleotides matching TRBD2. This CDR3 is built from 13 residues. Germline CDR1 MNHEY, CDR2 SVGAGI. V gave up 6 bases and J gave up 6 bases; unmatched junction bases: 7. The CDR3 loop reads CASSGTRHSEQYF. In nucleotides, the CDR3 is TGTGCCAGCAGCGGGACTAGACATAGCGAGCAGTACTTC.

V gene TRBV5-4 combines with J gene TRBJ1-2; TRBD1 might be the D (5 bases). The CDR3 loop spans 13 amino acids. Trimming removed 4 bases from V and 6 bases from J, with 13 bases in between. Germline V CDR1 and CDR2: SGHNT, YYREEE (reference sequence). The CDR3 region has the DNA TGTGCCAGCAGCATTCCCAGGGTGAATGGCTACACCTTC. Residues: CASSIPRVNGYTF.

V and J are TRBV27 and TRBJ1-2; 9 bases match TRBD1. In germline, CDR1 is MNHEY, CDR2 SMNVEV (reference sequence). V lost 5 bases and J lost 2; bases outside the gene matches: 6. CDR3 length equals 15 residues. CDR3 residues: CASSPWDRVNYGYTF. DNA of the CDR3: TGTGCCAGCAGTCCCTGGGACAGGGTCAACTATGGCTACACCTTC.

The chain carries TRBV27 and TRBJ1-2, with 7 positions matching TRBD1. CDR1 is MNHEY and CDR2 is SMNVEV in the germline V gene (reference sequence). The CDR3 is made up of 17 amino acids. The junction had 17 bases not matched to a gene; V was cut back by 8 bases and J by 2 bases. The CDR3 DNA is TGTGCCAGCTGGGATACCGGGACAGTCAACTCAAACTATGGCTACACCTTC. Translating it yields CASWDTGTVNSNYGYTF.

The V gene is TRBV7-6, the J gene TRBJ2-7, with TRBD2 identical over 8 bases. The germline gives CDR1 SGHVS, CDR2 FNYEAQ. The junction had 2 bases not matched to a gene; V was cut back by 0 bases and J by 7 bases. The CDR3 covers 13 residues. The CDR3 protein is CASSLAQRGEQYF. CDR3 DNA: TGTGCCAGCAGCTTAGCTCAGCGGGGGGAGCAGTACTTC.

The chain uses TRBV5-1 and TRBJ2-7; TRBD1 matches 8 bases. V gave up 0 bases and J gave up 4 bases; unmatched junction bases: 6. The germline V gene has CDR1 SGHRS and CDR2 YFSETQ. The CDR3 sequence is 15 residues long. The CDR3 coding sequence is TGCGCCAGCAGCTTGGATCCAGGGGGCTCGTACGAGCAGTACTTC. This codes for CASSLDPGGSYEQYF.

CDR3 loop: CASSPFSSYEQYF. DNA of the CDR3: TGCGCCAGCAGCCCTTTCAGCTCCTACGAGCAGTACTTC. This chain connects TRBV4-1 to TRBJ2-7, with unresolved D. The CDR3 runs to 13 residues. V lost 4 bases and J 0 bases, leaving 7 bases between the germline ends. Germline-derived CDR1 and CDR2 are MGHRA and YSYEKL.

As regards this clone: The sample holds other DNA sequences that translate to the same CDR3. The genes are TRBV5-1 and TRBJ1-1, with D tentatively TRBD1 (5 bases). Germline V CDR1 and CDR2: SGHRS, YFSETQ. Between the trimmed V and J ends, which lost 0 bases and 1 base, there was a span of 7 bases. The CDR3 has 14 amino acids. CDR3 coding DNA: TGCGCCAGCAGCTTGGTAAGGGGGAACACTGAAGCTTTCTTT. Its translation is CASSLVRGNTEAFF.

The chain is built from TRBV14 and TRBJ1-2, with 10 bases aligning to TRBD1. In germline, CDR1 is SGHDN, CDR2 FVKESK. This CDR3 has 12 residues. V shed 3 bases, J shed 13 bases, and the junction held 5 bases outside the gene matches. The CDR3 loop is CASSHSGQGVTF. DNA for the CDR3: TGTGCCAGCAGCCATTCCGGACAGGGGGTCACCTTC.

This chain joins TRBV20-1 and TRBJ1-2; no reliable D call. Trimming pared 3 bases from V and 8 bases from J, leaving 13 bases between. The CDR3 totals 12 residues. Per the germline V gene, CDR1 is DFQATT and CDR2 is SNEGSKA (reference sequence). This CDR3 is CSASAGGGGYTF. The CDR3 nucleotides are TGCAGTGCTAGTGCAGGAGGTGGGGGCTACACCTTC.

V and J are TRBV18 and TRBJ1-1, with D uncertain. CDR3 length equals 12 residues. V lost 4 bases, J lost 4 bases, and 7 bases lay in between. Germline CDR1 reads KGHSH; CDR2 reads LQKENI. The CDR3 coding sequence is TGTGCCAGCTCACTCGAGGGCACTGAAGCTTTCTTT. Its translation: CASSLEGTEAFF.

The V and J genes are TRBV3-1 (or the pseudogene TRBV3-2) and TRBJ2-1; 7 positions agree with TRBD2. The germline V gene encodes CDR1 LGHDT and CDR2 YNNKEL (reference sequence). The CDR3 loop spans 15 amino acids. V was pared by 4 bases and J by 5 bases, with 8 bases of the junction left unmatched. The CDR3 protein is CASSPNPTSNNEQFF. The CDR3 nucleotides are TGTGCCAGCAGCCCCAACCCGACTAGCAACAATGAGCAGTTCTTC.

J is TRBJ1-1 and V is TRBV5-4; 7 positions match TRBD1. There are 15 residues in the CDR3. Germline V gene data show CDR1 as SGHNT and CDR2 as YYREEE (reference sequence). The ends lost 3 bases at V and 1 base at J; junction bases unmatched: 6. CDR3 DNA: TGTGCCAGCAGCTGGCGGACAGGCGAGAACACTGAAGCTTTCTTT. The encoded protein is CASSWRTGENTEAFF.

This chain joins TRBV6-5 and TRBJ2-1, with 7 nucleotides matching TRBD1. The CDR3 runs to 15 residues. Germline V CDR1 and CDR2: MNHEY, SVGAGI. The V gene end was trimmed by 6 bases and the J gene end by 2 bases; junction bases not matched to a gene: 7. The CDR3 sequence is CASSPTGETYNEQFF. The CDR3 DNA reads TGTGCCAGCAGCCCCACAGGGGAAACCTACAATGAGCAGTTCTTC.

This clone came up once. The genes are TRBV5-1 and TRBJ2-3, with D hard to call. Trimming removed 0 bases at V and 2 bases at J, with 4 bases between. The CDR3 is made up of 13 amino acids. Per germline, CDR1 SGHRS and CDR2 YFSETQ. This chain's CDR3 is CASSLDSTDTQYF. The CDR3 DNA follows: TGCGCCAGCAGCTTGGACTCCACAGATACGCAGTATTTT.

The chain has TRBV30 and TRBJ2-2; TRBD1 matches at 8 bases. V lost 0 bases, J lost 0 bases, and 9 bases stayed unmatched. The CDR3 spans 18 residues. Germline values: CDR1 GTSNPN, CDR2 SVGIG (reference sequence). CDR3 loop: CAWSVLRGLPTNTGELFF. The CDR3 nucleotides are TGTGCCTGGAGTGTACTCAGGGGGCTCCCCACGAACACCGGGGAGCTGTTTTTT.

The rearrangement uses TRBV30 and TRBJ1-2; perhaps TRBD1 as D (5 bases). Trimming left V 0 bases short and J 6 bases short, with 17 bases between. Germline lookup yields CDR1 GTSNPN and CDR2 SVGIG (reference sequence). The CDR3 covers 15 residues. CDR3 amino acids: CAWSVRTGCPNGYTF. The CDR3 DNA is TGTGCCTGGAGTGTCCGTACAGGTTGCCCGAATGGCTACACCTTC.